This entry lists 6 T cell receptor beta chains sequenced from one sample in a study of blood T cell repertoires in COVID-19. Data came from immunoSEQ multiplex PCR; TCRdb stores just in-frame clones and leaves some out. The table records 50,000 to 60,000 clones, approximately 90% of them present only once. Input material: peripheral blood. The source is a man aged 55 to 70 with acute or convalescent COVID-19.

The chain joins TRBV10-2 to TRBJ2-7; D is perhaps TRBD1 (6 bases). The CDR3 totals 13 residues. Per germline, CDR1 WSHSY and CDR2 SAAADI. Trimming removed 0 bases from V and 6 bases from J, with 9 bases in between. As DNA, the CDR3 is TGCGCCAGCAGTGAGTCGTCAGGGGCCGAGCAGTACTTC. It is translated as CASSESSGAEQYF.

This chain connects TRBV2 to TRBJ2-7, with D hard to call. The CDR3 sequence is 12 residues long. The germline CDR1 and CDR2 sequences are SNHLY and FYNNEI. Deletions cut 7 bases from V and 3 bases from J, with 10 bases between. CDR3 in DNA: TGTGCCAGCAATCAGGAATACTACGAGCAGTACTTC. Amino acids: CASNQEYYEQYF. Full variable domain (outside the CDR3, taken from reference TRBV2 and TRBJ2-7): EPEVTQTPSHQVTQMGQEVILRCVPISNHLYFYWYRQILGQKVEFLVSFYNNEISEKSEIFDDQFSVERPDGSNFTLKIRSTKLEDSAMYFCASNQEYYEQYFGPGTRLTVT.

About this clone: Sequence at one end of the junction differs from germline and may be a read error. V is TRBV6-4 and J is TRBJ2-1; D is ambiguous. This CDR3 comprises 13 residues. Germline assignment: CDR1 MRHNA and CDR2 SNTAGT. For the CDR3, the DNA is TGTGCCAGCAAGGAAACCCTATACAGTGAGCAGTTCTTC. Translating gives CASKETLYSEQFF.

A single count supports this clone. The chain carries TRBV12-3 or TRBV12-4 and TRBJ1-1; TRBD1 matches at 7 bases. Germline trimming cut 2 bases from V and 5 bases from J; bases unmatched to any gene: 2. There are 13 residues in the CDR3. The CDR3 loop is CASSLKGATEAFF. CDR3 nucleotide sequence: TGTGCCAGCAGTTTAAAGGGGGCGACTGAAGCTTTCTTT.

V and J are TRBV6-5 and TRBJ1-5; 7 nucleotides match TRBD1. V gave up 6 bases and J gave up 4 bases; unmatched junction bases: 9. The CDR3 runs to 15 residues. CDR1 and CDR2 (germline): MNHEY, SVGAGI. CDR3 nucleotides: TGTGCCAGCAGCGTCCCGACAGGGAAAAATCAGCCCCAGCATTTT. It translates to CASSVPTGKNQPQHF.

This chain uses TRBV11-2 with TRBJ2-7; 7 bases line up with TRBD1. The CDR3 has 15 residues. Germline values: CDR1 SGHAT, CDR2 FQNNGV. After removal of 5 bases from V and 3 bases from J, the junction contained 10 bases not matched to a gene. This CDR3 reads CASSQSGTVFYEQYF. The CDR3, as DNA: TGTGCCAGCAGCCAGTCGGGGACAGTTTTCTACGAGCAGTACTTC.